This TCR beta chain was identified in a study of molecular identifiers for immune sequencing clone quantification. Overall study context: Naive CD8 cell RNA, from around 20,000 or 100,000 cells, was split five ways in replicates, with four sequenced.

Methods described previously were used for bulk TCR libraries, and listed TCR primers were applied. Each CDR3 protein is one row after TCRdb ran MiXCR on the PCR reads. The sample lists about 320,000 distinct CDR3 sequences, about 22% occurring once. The sample holds many counts of this clonotype. CDR3 length: 13 residues. The V gene's germline CDR1 is MNHNY and CDR2 SVGAGI (reference sequence). Trimming left V 4 bases short and J 7 bases short, with 13 bases between. This chain connects TRBV6-6 to TRBJ1-1, with no clear D. The source is a human donor in good health. Some libraries in this study had Jurkat cell RNA spiked in. The sample comprised naive CD8+ T cells from blood, with Jurkat cell RNA spiked in. Noted subset: FACS-sorted CD8+CD4-CCR7+CD45RA+ naive T cells. CDR3 coding DNA: TGTGCCAGCAGTTCCAACGACGGCTATGAAGCTTTCTTT. Its protein is CASSSNDGYEAFF.